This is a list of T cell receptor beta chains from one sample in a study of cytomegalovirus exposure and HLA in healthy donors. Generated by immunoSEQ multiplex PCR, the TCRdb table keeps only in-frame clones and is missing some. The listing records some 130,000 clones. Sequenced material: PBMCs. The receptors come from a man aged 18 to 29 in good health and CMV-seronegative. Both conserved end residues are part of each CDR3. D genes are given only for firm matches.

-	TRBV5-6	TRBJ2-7	TGTGCCAGCAGCTTGTACTTAGGCAGGGGCTACGAGCAGTACTTC	CASSLYLGRGYEQYF
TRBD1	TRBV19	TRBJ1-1	TGTGCCAGTAGTGTAAGGACAGGGAACACTGAAGCTTTCTTT	CASSVRTGNTEAFF
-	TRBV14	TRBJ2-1	TGTGCCAGCAGCCAAGATTCCGGTACGAGCTTCCATGAGCAGTTCTTC	CASSQDSGTSFHEQFF
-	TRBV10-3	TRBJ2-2	TGTGCCATCAGTGCCGACAGGACATACACCGGGGAGCTGTTTTTT	CAISADRTYTGELFF
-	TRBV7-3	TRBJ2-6	TGTGCCAGCAGCTTAAAACCGCTCACTGTCTCTGGGGCCAACGTCCTGACTTTC	CASSLKPLTVSGANVLTF
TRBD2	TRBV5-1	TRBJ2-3	TGCGCCAGTACGGAGCGGGGGAGTAGCACAGATACGCAGTATTTT	CASTERGSSTDTQYF
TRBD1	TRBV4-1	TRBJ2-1	TGCGCCAGCAGCCAGGACAGGGGAACGGATGAGCAGTTCTTC	CASSQDRGTDEQFF
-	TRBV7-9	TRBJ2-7	TGTGCCAGCAGCCTACTCGATTCGGACTTTCTCTACGAGCAGTACTTC	CASSLLDSDFLYEQYF
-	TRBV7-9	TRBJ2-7	TGTGCCAGCAGCTCACAGTCCGGGATGACTTACGAGCAGTACTTC	CASSSQSGMTYEQYF
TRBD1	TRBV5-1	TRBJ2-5	TGCGCCAGCAGCTTGGGGCGGACAGGGGTTGAGACCCAGTACTTC	CASSLGRTGVETQYF
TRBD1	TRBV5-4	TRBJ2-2	TGTGCCAGCAGCTCCGGACAGGTTGCCACCGGGGAGCTGTTTTTT	CASSSGQVATGELFF
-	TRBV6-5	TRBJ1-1	TGTGCCAGCAGCCCCGGGGGTTCGCTCGATACTGAAGCTTTCTTT	CASSPGGSLDTEAFF
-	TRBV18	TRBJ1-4	TGTGCCAGCTCACTACAGGAGTTCGCAACTAATGAAAAACTGTTTTTT	CASSLQEFATNEKLFF
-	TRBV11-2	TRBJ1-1	TGTGCCAGCAGCAACAGCTTCCAAGCTTTCTTT	CASSNSFQAFF
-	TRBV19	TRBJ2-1	TGTGCCAGTAGTAACGACATCCTGGTGGATGAGCAGTTCTTC	CASSNDILVDEQFF
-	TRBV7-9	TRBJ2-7	TGTGCCAGCAGCCCACGGACTAGGGGGATGGAGCAGTACTTC	CASSPRTRGMEQYF
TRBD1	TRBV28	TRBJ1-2	TGTGCCAGCAGTCAGGGACAGGTGATTTTCTATGGCTACACCTTC	CASSQGQVIFYGYTF
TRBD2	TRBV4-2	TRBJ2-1	TGTGCCAGCAGCCAAGATCTTAGGACTAGCGGTGGCAATGAGCAGTTCTTC	CASSQDLRTSGGNEQFF
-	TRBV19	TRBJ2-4	TGTGCCAGTAGTAGCGAAGGCCGGGGGATTCAGTACTTC	CASSSEGRGIQYF
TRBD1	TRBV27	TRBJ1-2	TGTGCCAGCAGTTTGACAGGGCCCTTCTCAAGCATCTATGGCTACACCTTC	CASSLTGPFSSIYGYTF
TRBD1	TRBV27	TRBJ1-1	TGTGCCAGCAGTTTACGGGGGACAGGGGTCTCGCGCACTGAAGCTTTCTTT	CASSLRGTGVSRTEAFF
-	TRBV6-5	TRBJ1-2	TGTGCCAGCAGTATTCAGCCTAGTAGCGCCTATGGCTACACCTTC	CASSIQPSSAYGYTF
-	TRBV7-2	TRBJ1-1	TGTGCCAGCACACCAGGGTTTGGTGAAGCTTTCTTT	CASTPGFGEAFF
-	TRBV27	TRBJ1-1	TGTGCCAGCGGAGGGGTGGCGAACACTGAAGCTTTCTTT	CASGGVANTEAFF
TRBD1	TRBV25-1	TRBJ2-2	TGTGCCAGCAGTGATTTTCCACCGGGACAGGACAACACCGGGGAGCTGTTTTTT	CASSDFPPGQDNTGELFF
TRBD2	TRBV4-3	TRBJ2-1	TGCGCCAGCAGCCAAACCAGACTAGCGGGAGATAGAATCTCCTACAATGAGCAGTTCTTC	CASSQTRLAGDRISYNEQFF
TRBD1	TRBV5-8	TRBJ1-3	TGTGCCAGCAGCAAACGGGACAGTCCTTTATCTGGAAACACCATATATTTT	CASSKRDSPLSGNTIYF
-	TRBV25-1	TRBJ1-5	TGTGCCAGCAGTCTAAGGGGCGCTAATCAGCCCCAGCATTTT	CASSLRGANQPQHF
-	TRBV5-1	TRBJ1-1	TGCGCCAGCAGCTTGGCTTTGGGCTTCGGCCCAATGAACACTGAAGCTTTCTTT	CASSLALGFGPMNTEAFF
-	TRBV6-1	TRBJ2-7	TGTGCCAGCACCTTCGGGACAATCCCCTACGAGCAGTACTTC	CASTFGTIPYEQYF
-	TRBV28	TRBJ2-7	TGTGCCAGCAGTTCCACGAACCGACAGGAGCAGTACTTC	CASSSTNRQEQYF
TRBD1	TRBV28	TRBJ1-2	TGTGCCAGCAGGGCAGGGGGCGATAGCTATGGCTACACCTTC	CASRAGGDSYGYTF
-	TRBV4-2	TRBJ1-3	TGTGCCAGCAGCCATCCAAAAGGACAGTACTCTGGAAACACCATATATTTT	CASSHPKGQYSGNTIYF
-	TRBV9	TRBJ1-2	TGTGCCAGCAGCCCACCGACAGGAGACAACTATGGCTACACCTTC	CASSPPTGDNYGYTF
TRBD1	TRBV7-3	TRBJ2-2	TGTGCCAGCAGCCGACAGGGGATTACCGGGGAGCTGTTTTTT	CASSRQGITGELFF
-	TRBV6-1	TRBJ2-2	TGTGCCAGCATCAAATACACCGGGGAGCTGTTTTTT	CASIKYTGELFF
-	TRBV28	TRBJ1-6	TGTGCCAGCAGTTTAGCAGGGTCCGTAAATTCACCCCTCCACTTT	CASSLAGSVNSPLHF
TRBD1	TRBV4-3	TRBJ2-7	TGCGCCTCAAGGGACAGGGGATGCGGGCTCTACTACGAGCAGTACTTC	CASRDRGCGLYYEQYF
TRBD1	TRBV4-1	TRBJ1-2	TGCGCCAGCAGCCAACAGACAGGGGGATTCTATGGCTACACCTTC	CASSQQTGGFYGYTF
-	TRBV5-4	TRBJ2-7	TGTGCCAGCAGCCTAGAGGGTCCTCTCTCCTACGAGCAGTACTTC	CASSLEGPLSYEQYF
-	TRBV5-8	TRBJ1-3	TGTGCCAGCAGCTTGGAACAGCCCTCTGGAAACACCATATATTTT	CASSLEQPSGNTIYF
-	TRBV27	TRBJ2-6	TGTGCCAGCAGTTTGCTTCCGGGACAACTCTCTGGGGCCAACGTCCTGACTTTC	CASSLLPGQLSGANVLTF
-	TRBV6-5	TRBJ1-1	TGTGCCAGCAAACCACAGGGTTTGACTGAAGCTTTCTTT	CASKPQGLTEAFF
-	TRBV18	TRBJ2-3	TGTGCCAGCTCACTCGGCACAGATACGCAGTATTTT	CASSLGTDTQYF
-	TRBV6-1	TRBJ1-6	TGTGCCAGCACGGACAGAAGAAATTCACCCCTCCACTTT	CASTDRRNSPLHF
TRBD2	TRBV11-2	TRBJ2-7	TGTGCCAGCAGCCCACGACTAGCGGGAGGGTACGAGCAGTACTTC	CASSPRLAGGYEQYF